These T cell receptor beta chains were read from a single sample in a study of blood T cell repertoires in COVID-19. Here immunoSEQ multiplex PCR was the method, and the copy in TCRdb shows in-frame clones only, minus some. Of some 100,000 clones in the sample, over 70% were seen once. The sample taken for sequencing was peripheral blood. Receptors originate from a man in his 60s with acute or convalescent COVID-19. Both conserved end residues are part of each CDR3. Each record gives: V gene, J gene, CDR3 protein.

V gene: TRBV4-3; J gene: TRBJ2-5; CDR3 protein: CASSQGAGAQETQYF
V gene: TRBV11-2; J gene: TRBJ2-7; CDR3 protein: CASSFSQGNHEQYF
V gene: TRBV6-6; J gene: TRBJ1-2; CDR3 protein: CASTQTVYGYTF
V gene: TRBV5-1; J gene: TRBJ2-1; CDR3 protein: CASSLGTSGRRHEQFF
V gene: TRBV14; J gene: TRBJ2-7; CDR3 protein: CASSQVPRGGYEQYF
V gene: TRBV7-9; J gene: TRBJ2-7; CDR3 protein: CASSLPRTGGYEQYF
V gene: TRBV6-5; J gene: TRBJ1-5; CDR3 protein: CASSDQGASNQPQHF
V gene: TRBV5-4; J gene: TRBJ2-7; CDR3 protein: CASSDQAGGRYEQYF
V gene: TRBV10-2; J gene: TRBJ1-4; CDR3 protein: CASSERGGAGEKLFF
V gene: TRBV4-3; J gene: TRBJ1-1; CDR3 protein: CASSHAPGGGNTEAFF
V gene: TRBV4-1; J gene: TRBJ1-3; CDR3 protein: CASSPLGTGVGNTIYF
V gene: TRBV12-3/TRBV12-4; J gene: TRBJ2-5; CDR3 protein: CASSLGQETQYF
V gene: TRBV19; J gene: TRBJ2-7; CDR3 protein: CASSAADYEQYF
V gene: TRBV7-2; J gene: TRBJ2-7; CDR3 protein: CASSRWTGGSYEQYF
V gene: TRBV18; J gene: TRBJ1-5; CDR3 protein: CASSPSTDDQPQHF
V gene: TRBV3-1/TRBV3-2; J gene: TRBJ2-3; CDR3 protein: CASSEADTQYF
V gene: TRBV4-2; J gene: TRBJ1-2; CDR3 protein: CASSQESGQTLYGYTF
V gene: TRBV7-7; J gene: TRBJ1-1; CDR3 protein: CASSLRVARGHPGAFF
V gene: TRBV28; J gene: TRBJ2-7; CDR3 protein: CASRLQATFYF
V gene: TRBV7-3; J gene: TRBJ2-2; CDR3 protein: CASSWGLAGSGELFF
V gene: TRBV7-6; J gene: TRBJ1-1; CDR3 protein: CASSANTDTEAFF
V gene: TRBV6-5; J gene: TRBJ1-5; CDR3 protein: CASWTGSNQPQHF
V gene: TRBV6-5; J gene: TRBJ1-4; CDR3 protein: CASSYAGEDEKLFF
V gene: TRBV24-1; J gene: TRBJ1-5; CDR3 protein: CATSPRDRGNQPQHF
V gene: TRBV12-3/TRBV12-4; J gene: TRBJ1-1; CDR3 protein: CASSPRGNTEAFF
V gene: TRBV6-5; J gene: TRBJ2-7; CDR3 protein: CASTPGGISGDEQYF
V gene: TRBV6-5; J gene: TRBJ2-4; CDR3 protein: CASSLGQTIAKNIQYF
V gene: TRBV6-6; J gene: TRBJ2-5; CDR3 protein: CASSYVSRGQETQYF
V gene: TRBV4-3; J gene: TRBJ1-4; CDR3 protein: CASSPSLGEYEKLFF